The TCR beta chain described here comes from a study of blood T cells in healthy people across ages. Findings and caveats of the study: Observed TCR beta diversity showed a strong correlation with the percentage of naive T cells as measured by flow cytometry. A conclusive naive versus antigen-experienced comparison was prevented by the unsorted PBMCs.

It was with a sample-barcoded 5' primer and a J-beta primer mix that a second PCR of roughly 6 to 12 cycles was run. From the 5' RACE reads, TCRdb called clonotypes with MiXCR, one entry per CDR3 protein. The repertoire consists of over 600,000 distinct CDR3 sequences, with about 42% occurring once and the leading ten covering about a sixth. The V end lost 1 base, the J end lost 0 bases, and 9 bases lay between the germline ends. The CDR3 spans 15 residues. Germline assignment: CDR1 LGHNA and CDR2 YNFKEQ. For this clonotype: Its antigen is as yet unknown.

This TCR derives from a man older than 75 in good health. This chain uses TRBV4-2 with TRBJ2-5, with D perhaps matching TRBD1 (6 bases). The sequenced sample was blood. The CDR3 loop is CASSQVRGNQETQYF. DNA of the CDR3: TGTGCCAGCAGCCAAGTAAGGGGGAACCAAGAGACCCAGTACTTC.